One T cell receptor beta chain is described in this entry. Antigen: not known. This sample is drawn from a study of T cells in tumors after PD-1 blockade. On the study more broadly: Prior checkpoint blockade, systemic immunosuppressant use, or anti-cancer therapy within 4 weeks excluded patients. On average, peripheral blood gave some 110,000 TCR templates and tens of thousands of unique clonotypes.

Trimming took 2 bases from V and 2 from J, leaving 12 bases between them. CDR1 is MNHNS and CDR2 is SASEGT in the germline V gene. The CDR3 spans 15 residues. Input was about 550 ng to 6,500 ng of genomic DNA from tumor or blood. Libraries were prepared by immunoSEQ multiplex PCR; TCRdb keeps only in-frame clonotypes and omits some of them. The sample carries 61,000 or so clones, roughly 75% recorded once. General study findings and limits: Peripheral recruitment is suggested, as some novel exhausted tumor clones were in pre-treatment blood.

The sequenced sample was PBMCs, obtained before anti-PD-1 treatment. The chain couples TRBV6-1 to TRBJ1-2, with D hard to call. This receptor was identified in a human donor with basal cell carcinoma. The CDR3 DNA follows: TGTGCCAGCAGTGAACGGGGATCCCCAAACTATGGCTACACCTTC. Its protein product is CASSERGSPNYGYTF.